Below, 7 T cell receptor beta chains from the same sample are listed, as sequenced in a study of response to subunit inactivated influenza vaccine. TCRdb re-called the RT-PCR reads with MiXCR, one entry per CDR3 protein. The sample carries 500,000 to 600,000 distinct CDR3 sequences, around 10% recorded once. These data are also associated with another study on T cells expressing NK-cell markers. According to that study: Researchers built TCR beta cDNA using 5'RACE template switching with UMIs.

The material sequenced was PBMCs from blood, taken on the day of vaccination. Every receptor here comes from a man aged 45 to 65 who received an inactivated influenza vaccine.

This clonotype has just a few counts. The chain uses TRBV20-1 and TRBJ1-1; D might be TRBD1 (6 bases). Germline CDR1 reads DFQATT; CDR2 reads SNEGSKA (reference sequence). Trimming stripped 3 bases from V and 1 base from J, with 15 bases between. The CDR3 is 15 amino acids. The CDR3 loop reads CSASLSGTKNTEAFF. For the CDR3, the DNA is TGCAGTGCTAGCCTATCCGGGACAAAGAACACTGAAGCTTTCTTT.

The V and J genes are TRBV5-1 and TRBJ2-1; TRBD2 matches 13 bases. CDR3 size: 16 residues. Germline CDR1 and CDR2: SGHRS and YFSETQ. The trim removed 4 bases at V and 8 bases at J, leaving 9 bases unmatched. The CDR3 is CASSPGTSGMGDEQFF. CDR3 in DNA: TGCGCCAGCAGCCCCGGGACTAGCGGGATGGGGGATGAGCAGTTCTTC.

At least ten counts were recorded for this clonotype. The chain links TRBV7-9 to TRBJ2-2; D uncertain. Trimming removed 1 base at V and 9 bases at J, with 6 bases between. CDR3 length equals 12 residues. Per the germline V gene, CDR1 is SEHNR and CDR2 is FQNEAQ (reference sequence). The CDR3 loop reads CASSLDFRELFF. As DNA, the CDR3 is TGTGCCAGCAGCTTAGATTTCCGGGAGCTGTTTTTT.

The chain is built from TRBV4-3 and TRBJ2-3, with D uncertain. V was clipped by 3 bases and J by 5 bases, with 12 bases between them. The CDR3 spans 14 residues. The V gene's germline CDR1 is LGHNA and CDR2 YSLEER. The CDR3, as DNA: TGCGCCAGCAGCCAGCAGGAACGGATAGATACGCAGTATTTT. It translates to CASSQQERIDTQYF.

The chain couples TRBV7-8 to TRBJ2-7, with D possibly being TRBD2 (6 bases). CDR1 and CDR2 from the germline V gene are SGHVS and FQNEAQ. This CDR3 spans 16 amino acids. Trimming shortened V by 1 base and J by 2 bases, and 15 bases separated the two germline ends. In DNA form, the CDR3 reads TGTGCCAGCAGCTTAGGTAGGCGGCGGGGTCCCTACGAGCAGTACTTC. It is translated as CASSLGRRRGPYEQYF.

CDR3 bases: TGCAGTGCCCAAGACAGGCCCCAAGAGACCCAGTACTTC. Amino acid sequence: CSAQDRPQETQYF. This chain uses TRBV20-1 with TRBJ2-5; D perhaps matches TRBD1 (6 bases). With 6 bases removed from V and 1 base from J, the gap between germline ends came to 12 bases. Germline CDR1 DFQATT, CDR2 SNEGSKA (reference sequence). The CDR3 covers 13 residues.

The CDR3 region is CASRPTTYGYTF. CDR3 coding DNA: TGTGCCAGCAGGCCCACCACTTATGGCTACACCTTC. V is TRBV6-2 or TRBV6-3 and J is TRBJ1-2; D gene unclear. The CDR3 is 12 amino acids. Trimming removed 6 bases from V and 5 bases from J, with 10 bases in between. The germline CDR1 and CDR2 sequences are MNHEY and SVGEGT.